These 9 T cell receptor beta chains originate from one sample sequenced in a study of identical twins. TCRdb itself ran the 5' RACE reads through MiXCR, one entry per CDR3 protein. The sample has over 600,000 distinct CDR3 sequences; over 20% are singletons. The data were also submitted as part of a second study, on T cells expressing NK-cell markers.

Specimen: PBMCs. Receptors were obtained from a woman aged 18-29 years in good health.

The chain recombines TRBV6-1 with TRBJ1-5, with a tentative D call TRBD1 (5 bases). Germline V gene sequence: CDR1 MNHNS, CDR2 SASEGT. Trimming removed 5 bases from V and 3 bases from J, with 14 bases in between. The CDR3 loop spans 15 amino acids. As DNA, the CDR3 is TGTGCCAGCAGTCCTTTTGCAGGGAACAATCAGCCCCAGCATTTT. It encodes CASSPFAGNNQPQHF.

A few counts support this clonotype. The chain employs TRBV12-3 or TRBV12-4 and TRBJ1-5; unclear D gene. Trimming removed 7 bases at V and 0 bases at J, with 7 bases between. The CDR3 is 13 amino acids. In DNA, the CDR3 is TGTGCCAGCACCGGGGATAGCAATCAGCCCCAGCATTTT. Translating it yields CASTGDSNQPQHF.

The chain couples TRBV7-2 to TRBJ2-5; TRBD2 is a possible D gene (6 bases). With 3 bases removed from V and 7 bases from J, the gap between germline ends came to 15 bases. The V gene's germline CDR1 is SGHTA and CDR2 FQGNSA. The CDR3 sequence is 14 residues long. This CDR3 reads CASSLGLTDGTQYF. The CDR3 nucleotides are TGTGCCAGCAGCTTGGGACTCACGGACGGGACCCAGTACTTC. Looking up the rest from reference TRBV7-2 and TRBJ2-5 gives the full variable domain: GAGVSQSPSNKVTEKGKDVELRCDPISGHTALYWYRQSLGQGLEFLIYFQGNSAPDKSGLPSDRFSAERTGGSVSTLTIQRTQQEDSAVYLCASSLGLTDGTQYFGPGTRLLVL.

The chain uses TRBV11-2 and TRBJ2-3, with D possibly being TRBD2 (5 bases). The ends were cut back, 4 bases at V and 2 bases at J, with 13 bases in the middle. Germline loops: CDR1 SGHAT, CDR2 FQNNGV. The CDR3 consists of 15 residues. CDR3 nucleotide sequence: TGTGCCAGCAGCTGGTGGGGAGCGGCCACAGATACGCAGTATTTT. Its translation is CASSWWGAATDTQYF.

This clonotype was seen more than once but under ten times. The genes are TRBV3-1 and TRBJ2-3; 8 bases align to TRBD2. This CDR3 contains 14 residues. The V gene end was trimmed by 6 bases and the J gene end by 5 bases; junction bases not matched to a gene: 7. The germline CDR1 and CDR2 sequences are LGHDT and YNNKEL (reference sequence). CDR3: CASSPSGSEDTQYF. The DNA for the CDR3 is TGTGCCAGCAGTCCAAGCGGGAGTGAAGATACGCAGTATTTT.

J is TRBJ2-7 and V is TRBV4-1; the D gene is possibly TRBD1 (6 bases). The CDR3 has 13 residues. Between the trimmed V and J ends, which lost 3 bases and 2 bases, there was a span of 8 bases. Looked up from germline, CDR1 is MGHRA and CDR2 is YSYEKL. CDR3 amino acids: CASSQTGPYEQYF. In DNA, the CDR3 is TGCGCCAGCAGCCAGACAGGACCCTACGAGCAGTACTTC.

The chain joins TRBV6-1 to TRBJ2-1; D is unresolved. Germline V gives CDR1 MNHNS, CDR2 SASEGT. This CDR3 is built from 13 residues. CDR3 DNA sequence: TGTGCGATAAGAAGGTGGGGCTACAATGAGCAGTTCTTC. Its translation: CAIRRWGYNEQFF.

The chain links TRBV27 to TRBJ2-5, with TRBD2 identical over 8 bases. CDR1 and CDR2 from the germline V gene are MNHEY and SMNVEV (reference sequence). CDR3 length equals 17 residues. The junction had 12 bases not matched to a gene; V was cut back by 5 bases and J by 1 base. The CDR3 loop reads CASSPTGGGPTQETQYF. As DNA, the CDR3 is TGTGCCAGCAGTCCAACAGGCGGGGGGCCAACCCAAGAGACCCAGTACTTC.

This clonotype was counted ten times or more. This chain connects TRBV20-1 to TRBJ1-2; 9 bases align to TRBD1. Germline V gives CDR1 DFQATT, CDR2 SNEGSKA (reference sequence). Germline trimming cut 4 bases from V and 4 bases from J; bases unmatched to any gene: 1. This CDR3 contains 12 residues. CDR3 protein: CSATDRGYGYTF. CDR3 bases: TGCAGTGCTACGGACAGGGGCTATGGCTACACCTTC.